This is a list of T cell receptor beta chains from one sample in a study of tissue T cells after allogeneic stem cell transplantation. Only in-frame clones appear in the TCRdb table, and some are missing; sequencing was by immunoSEQ multiplex PCR. The table includes 140 to 150 clones, 70% to 80% detected once. This material consisted of ascending colon tissue, taken at autopsy. These receptors were collected from a female patient aged 40-75 years with steroid-refractory graft-versus-host disease after an allogeneic stem cell transplant. Some T cells may have come from the graft donor. Each CDR3 is given without its conserved first and last residue. D genes are given only for firm matches.

d_gene	v_gene	j_gene	CDR3aa
TRBD1	TRBV7-8	TRBJ1-4	ASSPTPGQGNEKLF
NA	TRBV27	TRBJ1-5	ASSLGSNQPQH
NA	TRBV19	TRBJ2-1	ASSHRYNEQF
NA	TRBV13	TRBJ2-7	ASSLDPSYEQY
NA	TRBV3-1/TRBV3-2	TRBJ2-1	ASSHEPGRKTYNEQF
NA	TRBV6-5	TRBJ1-6	ASSPWQPYNSPLH
NA	TRBV21-1	TRBJ1-5	AAKCSDQPQH
NA	TRBV9	TRBJ2-7	ASSVRGYEQY
NA	TRBV2	TRBJ1-1	AGRGQPNTEAF
NA	TRBV28	TRBJ1-4	ASSSWEKLF
TRBD1	TRBV5-1	TRBJ2-2	ASSSPGTGGVGLIGELF
NA	TRBV4-1	TRBJ2-7	ASSLSVGPYYEQY
NA	TRBV4-1	TRBJ1-4	ASTRAPREKLF